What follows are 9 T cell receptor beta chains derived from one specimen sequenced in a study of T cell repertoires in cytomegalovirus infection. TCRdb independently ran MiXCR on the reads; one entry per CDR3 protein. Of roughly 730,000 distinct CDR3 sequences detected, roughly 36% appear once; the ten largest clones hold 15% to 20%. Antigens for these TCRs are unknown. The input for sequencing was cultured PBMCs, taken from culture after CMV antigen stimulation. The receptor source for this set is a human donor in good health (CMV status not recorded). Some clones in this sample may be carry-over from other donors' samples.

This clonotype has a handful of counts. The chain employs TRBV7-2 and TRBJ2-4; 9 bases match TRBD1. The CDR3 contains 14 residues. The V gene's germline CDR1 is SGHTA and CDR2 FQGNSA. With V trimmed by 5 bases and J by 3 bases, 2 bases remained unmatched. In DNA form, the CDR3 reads TGTGCCAGCAGCCAGGACAGGGGCAAAAACATTCAGTACTTC. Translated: CASSQDRGKNIQYF. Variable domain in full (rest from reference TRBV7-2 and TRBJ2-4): GAGVSQSPSNKVTEKGKDVELRCDPISGHTALYWYRQSLGQGLEFLIYFQGNSAPDKSGLPSDRFSAERTGGSVSTLTIQRTQQEDSAVYLCASSQDRGKNIQYFGAGTRLSVL.

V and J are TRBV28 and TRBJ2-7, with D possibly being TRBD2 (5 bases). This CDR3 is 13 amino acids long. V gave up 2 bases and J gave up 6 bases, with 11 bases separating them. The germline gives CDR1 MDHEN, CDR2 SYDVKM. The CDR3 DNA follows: TGTGCCAGCAGTTTAGAGGGCCTAAGCGAGCAGTACTTC. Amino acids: CASSLEGLSEQYF.

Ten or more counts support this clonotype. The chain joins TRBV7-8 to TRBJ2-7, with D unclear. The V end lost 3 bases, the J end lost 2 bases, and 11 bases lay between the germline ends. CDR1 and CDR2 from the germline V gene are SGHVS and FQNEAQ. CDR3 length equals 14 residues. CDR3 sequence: CASSLSDTAYEQYF. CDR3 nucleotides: TGTGCCAGCAGCTTGTCAGATACCGCCTACGAGCAGTACTTC.

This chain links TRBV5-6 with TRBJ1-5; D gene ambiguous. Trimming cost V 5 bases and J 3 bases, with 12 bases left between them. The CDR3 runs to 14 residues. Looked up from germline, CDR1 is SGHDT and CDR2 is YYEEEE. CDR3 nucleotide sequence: TGTGCCAGCAGTCATAGACGCTACAATCAGCCCCAGCATTTT. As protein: CASSHRRYNQPQHF. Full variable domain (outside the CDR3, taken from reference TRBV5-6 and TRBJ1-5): DAGVTQSPTHLIKTRGQQVTLRCSPKSGHDTVSWYQQALGQGPQFIFQYYEEEERQRGNFPDRFSGHQFPNYSSELNVNALLLGDSALYLCASSHRRYNQPQHFGDGTRLSIL.

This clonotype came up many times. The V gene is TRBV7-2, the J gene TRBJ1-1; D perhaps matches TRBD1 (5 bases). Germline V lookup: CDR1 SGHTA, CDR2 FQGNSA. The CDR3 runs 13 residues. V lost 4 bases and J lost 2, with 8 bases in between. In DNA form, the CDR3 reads TGTGCCAGCAGCTGGACAACCAACACTGAAGCTTTCTTT. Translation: CASSWTTNTEAFF.

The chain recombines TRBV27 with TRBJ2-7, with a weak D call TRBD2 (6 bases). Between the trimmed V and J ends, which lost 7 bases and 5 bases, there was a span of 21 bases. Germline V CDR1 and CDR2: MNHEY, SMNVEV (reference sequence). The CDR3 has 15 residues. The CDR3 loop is CASNIQGYGLHEQYF. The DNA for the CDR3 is TGTGCCAGCAATATCCAGGGATATGGACTACACGAGCAGTACTTC.

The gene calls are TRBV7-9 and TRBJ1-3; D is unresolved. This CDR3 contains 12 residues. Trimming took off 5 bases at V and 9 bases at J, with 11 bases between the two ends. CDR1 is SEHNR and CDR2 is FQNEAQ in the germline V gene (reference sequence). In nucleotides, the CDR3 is TGTGCCAGCAGCCCCCCTGCCGGCACCATATATTTT. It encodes CASSPPAGTIYF.

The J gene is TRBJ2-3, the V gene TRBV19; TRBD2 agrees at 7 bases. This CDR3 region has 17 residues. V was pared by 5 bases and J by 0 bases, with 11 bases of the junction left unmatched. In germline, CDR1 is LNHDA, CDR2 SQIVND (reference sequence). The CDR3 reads CASSLTPSGSSTDTQYF. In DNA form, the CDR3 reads TGTGCCAGTAGTCTCACACCTAGCGGATCTAGCACAGATACGCAGTATTTT.

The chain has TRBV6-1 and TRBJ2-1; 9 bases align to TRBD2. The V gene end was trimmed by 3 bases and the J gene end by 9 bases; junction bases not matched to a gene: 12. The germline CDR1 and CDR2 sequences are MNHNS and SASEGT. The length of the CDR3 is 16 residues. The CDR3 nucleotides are TGTGCCAGCAGTGATCTCTGGCGGGAGGGCCGGGGTGAGCAGTTCTTC. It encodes CASSDLWREGRGEQFF.